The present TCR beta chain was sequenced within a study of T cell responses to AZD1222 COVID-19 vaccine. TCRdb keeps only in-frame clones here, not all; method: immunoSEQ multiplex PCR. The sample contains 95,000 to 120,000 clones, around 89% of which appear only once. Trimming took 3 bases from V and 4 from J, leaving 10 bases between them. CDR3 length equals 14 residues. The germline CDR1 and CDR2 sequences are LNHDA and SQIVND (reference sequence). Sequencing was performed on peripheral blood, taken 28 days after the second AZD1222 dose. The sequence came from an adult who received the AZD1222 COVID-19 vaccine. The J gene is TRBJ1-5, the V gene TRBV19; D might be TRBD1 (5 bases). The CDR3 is CASSMVSGNQPQHF. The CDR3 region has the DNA TGTGCCAGTAGTATGGTCTCAGGGAATCAGCCCCAGCATTTT.